This entry is about one T cell receptor beta chain. Antigen unknown. The CDR3 loop spans 14 amino acids. CDR1 is SGHTA, CDR2 FQGNSA, per germline. The V gene lost 6 bases and the J gene lost 0 bases, with 11 bases spanning the gap. The sample comes from a study of T-cell reconstitution after alpha-beta-depleted transplantation in children. This sample's TCRbeta library carried unique molecular identifier barcodes. TCRdb recomputed calls from the PCR reads with MiXCR, one row per CDR3 protein. This table holds tens of thousands of distinct CDR3 sequences, roughly 16% found once. Whole-study results and caveats: Where alpha-beta T cells came from about two months after transplant was reportedly several hundred expanded graft clones.

The sample here was PBMCs, mostly from graft donor cells, taken 180 days after TCRalphabeta/CD19-depleted stem cell transplant. This TCR was sampled from a male patient aged 2 to 10 who had a stem cell transplant for acute lymphoblastic leukemia, so the T cells may come from the graft donor. V is TRBV7-2 and J is TRBJ1-1, with unresolved D. DNA of the CDR3: TGTGCCAGCAGTTTCGACGGTTTGAACACTGAAGCTTTCTTT. As protein: CASSFDGLNTEAFF.